This T cell receptor (beta chain) is from a study of shared clonotypes between healthy human individuals. At the level of the study: Donor ages ranged 18 to 49 years: a couple of women, a few men.

For this clone: Other nucleotide sequences in the sample specify the same CDR3.

TCRdb keeps only in-frame clones here, not all; method: immunoSEQ multiplex PCR. The sample yields fewer than 600,000 clones, around 80% seen once. Caucasian adults living in Nashville, Tennessee, provided all samples. This receptor was obtained from a woman in her thirties or forties in good health. Some clones in this sample may be carry-over from other donors' samples. Sequenced sample: PBMCs.

The CDR3 nucleotides read TGTGCCAGCAGCTCCACCTCCTACGAGCAGTACTTC. Amino acids: CASSSTSYEQYF. The chain links TRBV7-9 to TRBJ2-7; D uncertain. Trimming took 4 bases from V and 0 from J, leaving 4 bases between them. Per germline, CDR1 SEHNR and CDR2 FQNEAQ (reference sequence). The length of the CDR3 is 12 residues.